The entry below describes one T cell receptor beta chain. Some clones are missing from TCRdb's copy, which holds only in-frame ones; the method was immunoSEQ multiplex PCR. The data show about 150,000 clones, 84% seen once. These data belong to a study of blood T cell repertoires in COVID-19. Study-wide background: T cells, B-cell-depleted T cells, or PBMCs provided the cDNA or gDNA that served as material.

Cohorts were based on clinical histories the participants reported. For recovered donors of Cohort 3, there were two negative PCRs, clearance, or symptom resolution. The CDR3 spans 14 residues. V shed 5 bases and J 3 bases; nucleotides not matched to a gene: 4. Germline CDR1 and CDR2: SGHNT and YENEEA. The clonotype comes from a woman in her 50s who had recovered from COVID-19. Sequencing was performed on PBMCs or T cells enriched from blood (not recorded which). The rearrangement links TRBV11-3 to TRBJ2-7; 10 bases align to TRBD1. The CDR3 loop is CASSPRTGGYEQYF. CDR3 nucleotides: TGTGCCAGCAGCCCCCGGACAGGGGGCTACGAGCAGTACTTC. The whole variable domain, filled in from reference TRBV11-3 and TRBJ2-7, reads EAGVVQSPRYKIIEKKQPVAFWCNPISGHNTLYWYLQNLGQGPELLIRYENEEAVDDSQLPKDRFSAERLKGVDSTLKIQPAELGDSAVYLCASSPRTGGYEQYFGPGTRLTVT.